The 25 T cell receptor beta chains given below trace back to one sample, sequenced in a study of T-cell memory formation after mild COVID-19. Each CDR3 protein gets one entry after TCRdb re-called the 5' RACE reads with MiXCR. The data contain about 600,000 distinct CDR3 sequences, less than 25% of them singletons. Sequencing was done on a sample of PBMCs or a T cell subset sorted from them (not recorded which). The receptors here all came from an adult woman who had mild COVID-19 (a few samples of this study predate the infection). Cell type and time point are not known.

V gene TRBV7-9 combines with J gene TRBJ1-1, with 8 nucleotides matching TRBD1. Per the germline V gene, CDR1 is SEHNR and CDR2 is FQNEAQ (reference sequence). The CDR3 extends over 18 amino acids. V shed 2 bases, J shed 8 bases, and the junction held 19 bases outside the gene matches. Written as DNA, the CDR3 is TGTGCCAGCAGCTTAACCTTAAGACAGGGGACTCTAACAGGAGAAGCTTTCTTT. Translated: CASSLTLRQGTLTGEAFF. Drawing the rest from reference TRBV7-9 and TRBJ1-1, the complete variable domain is DTGVSQNPRHKITKRGQNVTFRCDPISEHNRLYWYRQTLGQGPEFLTYFQNEAQLEKSRLLSDRFSAERPKGSFSTLEIQRTEQGDSAMYLCASSLTLRQGTLTGEAFFGQGTRLTVV.

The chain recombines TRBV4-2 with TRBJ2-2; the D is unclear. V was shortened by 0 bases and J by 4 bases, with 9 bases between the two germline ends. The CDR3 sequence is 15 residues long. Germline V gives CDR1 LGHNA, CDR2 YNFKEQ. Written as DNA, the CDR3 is TGTGCCAGCAGCCAAGATTTCGGTTCCACCGGGGAGCTGTTTTTT. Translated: CASSQDFGSTGELFF.

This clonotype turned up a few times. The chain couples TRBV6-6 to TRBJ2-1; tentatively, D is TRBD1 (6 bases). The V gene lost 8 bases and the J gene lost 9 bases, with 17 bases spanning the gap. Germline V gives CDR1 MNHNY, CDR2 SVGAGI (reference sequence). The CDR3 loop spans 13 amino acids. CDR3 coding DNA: TGTGCCAGCGGGTTGAGGGGGAAATTTGAGCAGTTCTTC. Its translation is CASGLRGKFEQFF.

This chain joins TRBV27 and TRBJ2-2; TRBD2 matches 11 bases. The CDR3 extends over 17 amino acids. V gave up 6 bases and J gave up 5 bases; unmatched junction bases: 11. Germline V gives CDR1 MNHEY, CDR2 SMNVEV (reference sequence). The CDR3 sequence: CASRRTSGSERTGELFF. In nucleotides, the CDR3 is TGTGCCAGCAGAAGGACTAGCGGGTCTGAGAGGACCGGGGAGCTGTTTTTT.

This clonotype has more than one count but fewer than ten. The CDR3 protein is CASSLVGNSYNEQFF. CDR3 nucleotide sequence: TGTGCCAGCAGCTTGGTAGGGAACTCCTACAATGAGCAGTTCTTC. The chain is built from TRBV5-4 and TRBJ2-1; D is uncertain. The germline V gene has CDR1 SGHNT and CDR2 YYREEE (reference sequence). The CDR3 is 15 amino acids. V lost 0 bases to trimming and J lost 0 bases, with 7 bases between them.

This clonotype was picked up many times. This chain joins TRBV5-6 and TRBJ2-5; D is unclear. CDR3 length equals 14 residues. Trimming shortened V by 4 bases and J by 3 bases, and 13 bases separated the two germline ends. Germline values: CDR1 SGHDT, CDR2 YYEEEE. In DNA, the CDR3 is TGTGCCAGCAGCCTCTCGGCGGATGAAGAGACCCAGTACTTC. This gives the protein CASSLSADEETQYF. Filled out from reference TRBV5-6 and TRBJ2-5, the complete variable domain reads DAGVTQSPTHLIKTRGQQVTLRCSPKSGHDTVSWYQQALGQGPQFIFQYYEEEERQRGNFPDRFSGHQFPNYSSELNVNALLLGDSALYLCASSLSADEETQYFGPGTRLLVL.

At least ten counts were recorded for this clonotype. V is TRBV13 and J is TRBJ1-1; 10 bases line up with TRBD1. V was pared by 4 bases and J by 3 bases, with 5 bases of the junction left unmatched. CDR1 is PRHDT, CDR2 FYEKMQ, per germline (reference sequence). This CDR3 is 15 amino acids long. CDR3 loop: CASSSTGTGDTEAFF. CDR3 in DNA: TGTGCCAGCAGCTCGACCGGGACAGGGGACACTGAAGCTTTCTTT.

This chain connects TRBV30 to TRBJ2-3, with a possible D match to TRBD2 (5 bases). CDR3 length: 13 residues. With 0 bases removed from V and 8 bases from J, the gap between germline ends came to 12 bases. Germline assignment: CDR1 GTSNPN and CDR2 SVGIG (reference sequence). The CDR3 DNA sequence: TGTGCCTGGAGTGTTGAGGGCAGATCTACGCAGTATTTT. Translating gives CAWSVEGRSTQYF.

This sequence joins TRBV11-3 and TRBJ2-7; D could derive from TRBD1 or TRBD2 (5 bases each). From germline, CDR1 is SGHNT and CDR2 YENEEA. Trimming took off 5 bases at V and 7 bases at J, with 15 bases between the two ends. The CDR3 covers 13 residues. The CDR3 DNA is TGTGCCAGCAGCCCGGGACGGTTGCTGGAGCAGTACTTC. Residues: CASSPGRLLEQYF.

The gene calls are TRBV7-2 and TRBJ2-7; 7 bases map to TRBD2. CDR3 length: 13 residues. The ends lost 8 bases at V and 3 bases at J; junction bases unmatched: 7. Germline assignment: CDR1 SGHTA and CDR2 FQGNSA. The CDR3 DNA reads TGTGCCAGCCGGCGGGCGGGAGACTACGAGCAGTACTTC. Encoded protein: CASRRAGDYEQYF.

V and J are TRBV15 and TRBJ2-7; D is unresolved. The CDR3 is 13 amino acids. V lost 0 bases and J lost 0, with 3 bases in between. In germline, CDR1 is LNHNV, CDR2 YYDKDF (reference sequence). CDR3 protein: CATSRERSYEQYF. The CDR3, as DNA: TGTGCCACCAGCAGAGAACGCTCCTACGAGCAGTACTTC.

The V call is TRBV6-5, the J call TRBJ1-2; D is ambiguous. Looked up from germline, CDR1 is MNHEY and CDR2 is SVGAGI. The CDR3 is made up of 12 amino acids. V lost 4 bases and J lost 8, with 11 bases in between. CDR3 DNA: TGTGCCAGCAGTTCAATTGCAGGAGGCTACACCTTC. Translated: CASSSIAGGYTF.

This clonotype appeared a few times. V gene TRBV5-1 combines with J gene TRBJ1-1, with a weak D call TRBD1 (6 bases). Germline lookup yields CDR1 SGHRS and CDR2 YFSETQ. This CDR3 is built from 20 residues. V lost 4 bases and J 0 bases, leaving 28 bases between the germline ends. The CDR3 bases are TGCGCCAGCAGCGAGGACAGTGCTAGGATGACGTCCTTAATGAACACTGAAGCTTTCTTT. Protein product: CASSEDSARMTSLMNTEAFF.

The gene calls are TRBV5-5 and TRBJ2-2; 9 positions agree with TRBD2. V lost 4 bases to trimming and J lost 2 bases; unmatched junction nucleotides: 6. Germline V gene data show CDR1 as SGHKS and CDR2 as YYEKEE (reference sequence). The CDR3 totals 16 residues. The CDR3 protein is CASSPGTSLNTGELFF. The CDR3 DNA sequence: TGTGCCAGCAGCCCCGGGACTAGCCTTAACACCGGGGAGCTGTTTTTT.

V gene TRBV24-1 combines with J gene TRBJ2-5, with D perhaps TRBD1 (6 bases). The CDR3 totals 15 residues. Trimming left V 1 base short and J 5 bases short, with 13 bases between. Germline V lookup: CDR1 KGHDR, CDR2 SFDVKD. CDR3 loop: CATSDFQGPWETQYF. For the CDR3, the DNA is TGTGCCACCAGTGATTTTCAGGGGCCGTGGGAGACCCAGTACTTC.

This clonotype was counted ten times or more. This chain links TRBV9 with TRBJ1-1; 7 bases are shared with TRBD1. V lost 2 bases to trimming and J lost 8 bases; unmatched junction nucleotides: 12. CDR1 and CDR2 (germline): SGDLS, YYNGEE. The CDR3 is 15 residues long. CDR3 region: CASSVGTVPHQEAFF. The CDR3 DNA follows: TGTGCCAGCAGCGTCGGGACAGTTCCACACCAAGAAGCTTTCTTT. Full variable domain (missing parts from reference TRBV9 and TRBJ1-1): DSGVTQTPKHLITATGQRVTLRCSPRSGDLSVYWYQQSLDQGLQFLIQYYNGEERAKGNILERFSAQQFPDLHSELNLSSLELGDSALYFCASSVGTVPHQEAFFGQGTRLTVV.

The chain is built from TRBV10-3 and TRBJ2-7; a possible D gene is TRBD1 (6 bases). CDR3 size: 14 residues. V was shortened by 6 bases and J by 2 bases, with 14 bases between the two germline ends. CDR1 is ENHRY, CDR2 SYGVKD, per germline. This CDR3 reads CAIRSDSTTYEQYF. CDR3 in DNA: TGTGCCATCAGATCGGACAGTACCACCTACGAGCAGTACTTC.

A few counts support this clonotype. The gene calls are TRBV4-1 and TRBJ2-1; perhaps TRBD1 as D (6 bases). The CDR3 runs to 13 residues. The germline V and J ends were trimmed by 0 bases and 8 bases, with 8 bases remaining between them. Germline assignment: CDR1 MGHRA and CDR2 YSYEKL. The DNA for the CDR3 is TGCGCCAGCAGCCAAGAACCAGGGGATGAGCAGTTCTTC. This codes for CASSQEPGDEQFF.

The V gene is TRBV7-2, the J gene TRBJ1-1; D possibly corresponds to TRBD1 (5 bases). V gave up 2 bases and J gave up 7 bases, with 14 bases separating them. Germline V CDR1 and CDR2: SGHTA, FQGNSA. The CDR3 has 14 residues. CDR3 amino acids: CASSLNIGGGEAFF. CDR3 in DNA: TGTGCCAGCAGCTTAAATATTGGCGGGGGTGAAGCTTTCTTT.

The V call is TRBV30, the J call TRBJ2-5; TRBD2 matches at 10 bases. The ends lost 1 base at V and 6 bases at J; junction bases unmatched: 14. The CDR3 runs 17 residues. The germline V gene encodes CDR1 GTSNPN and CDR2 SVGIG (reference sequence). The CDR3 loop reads CAWSDGSSGRFRKTQYF. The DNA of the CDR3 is TGTGCCTGGAGTGATGGGAGTAGCGGGAGGTTTAGGAAGACCCAGTACTTC. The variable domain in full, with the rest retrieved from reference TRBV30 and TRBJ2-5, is SQTIHQWPATLVQPVGSPLSLECTVEGTSNPNLYWYRQAAGRGLQLLFYSVGIGQISSEVPQNLSASRPQDRQFILSSKKLLLSDSGFYLCAWSDGSSGRFRKTQYFGPGTRLLVL.

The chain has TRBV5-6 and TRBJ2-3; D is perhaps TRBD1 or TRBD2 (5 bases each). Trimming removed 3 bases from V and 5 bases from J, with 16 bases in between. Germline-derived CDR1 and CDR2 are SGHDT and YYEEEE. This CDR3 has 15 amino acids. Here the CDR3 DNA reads TGTGCCAGCAGCTCTGGGGACGACTTCAGAGATACGCAGTATTTT. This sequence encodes CASSSGDDFRDTQYF.

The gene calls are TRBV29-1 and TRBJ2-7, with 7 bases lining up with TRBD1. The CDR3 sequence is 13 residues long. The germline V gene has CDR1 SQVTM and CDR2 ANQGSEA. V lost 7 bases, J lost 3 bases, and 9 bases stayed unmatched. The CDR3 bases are TGCAGCGGGGGGTACAGGGGCAGCTACGAGCAGTACTTC. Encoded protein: CSGGYRGSYEQYF.

The CDR3: CSASEDRDNSPLHF. The CDR3 nucleotides are TGCAGTGCTAGTGAAGACAGGGATAATTCACCCCTCCACTTT. The rearrangement links TRBV20-1 to TRBJ1-6; 7 positions agree with TRBD1. There are 14 residues in the CDR3. Germline CDR1 DFQATT, CDR2 SNEGSKA (reference sequence). The J segment lost 5 bases and the V segment lost 3 bases, leaving 4 bases of the junction unmatched.

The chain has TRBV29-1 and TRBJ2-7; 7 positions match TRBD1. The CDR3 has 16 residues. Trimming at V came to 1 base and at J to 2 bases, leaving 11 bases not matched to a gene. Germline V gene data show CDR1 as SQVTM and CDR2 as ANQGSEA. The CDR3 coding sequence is TGCAGCGTTGAAGGAAGTAGGACAGGTAGAACCTACGAGCAGTACTTC. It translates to CSVEGSRTGRTYEQYF.

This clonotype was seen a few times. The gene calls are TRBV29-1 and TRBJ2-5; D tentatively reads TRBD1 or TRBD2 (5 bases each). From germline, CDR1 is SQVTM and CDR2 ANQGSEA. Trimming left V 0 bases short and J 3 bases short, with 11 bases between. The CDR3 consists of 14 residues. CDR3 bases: TGCAGCGTTGAAGATGGGACGGCTAAAGAGACCCAGTACTTC. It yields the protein CSVEDGTAKETQYF.